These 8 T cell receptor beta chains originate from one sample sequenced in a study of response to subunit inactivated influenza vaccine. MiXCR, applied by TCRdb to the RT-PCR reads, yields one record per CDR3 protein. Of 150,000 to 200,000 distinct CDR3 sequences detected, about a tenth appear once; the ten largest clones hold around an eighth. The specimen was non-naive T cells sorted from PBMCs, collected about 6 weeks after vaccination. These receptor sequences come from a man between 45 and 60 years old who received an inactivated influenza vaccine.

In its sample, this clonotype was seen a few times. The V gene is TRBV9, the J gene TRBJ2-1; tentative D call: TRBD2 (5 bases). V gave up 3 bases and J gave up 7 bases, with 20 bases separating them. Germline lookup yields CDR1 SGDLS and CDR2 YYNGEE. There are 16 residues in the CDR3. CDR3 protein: CASSGPIVQTGNEQFF. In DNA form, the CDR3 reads TGTGCCAGCAGCGGGCCCATTGTCCAAACGGGGAATGAGCAGTTCTTC.

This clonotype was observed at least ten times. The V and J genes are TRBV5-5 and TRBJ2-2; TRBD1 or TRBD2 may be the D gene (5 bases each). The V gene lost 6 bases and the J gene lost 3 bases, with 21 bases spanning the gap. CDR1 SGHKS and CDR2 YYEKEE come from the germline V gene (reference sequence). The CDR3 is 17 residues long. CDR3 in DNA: TGTGCCAGCACCACCGAAGGACACGGGACCTACACCGGGGAGCTGTTTTTT. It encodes CASTTEGHGTYTGELFF.

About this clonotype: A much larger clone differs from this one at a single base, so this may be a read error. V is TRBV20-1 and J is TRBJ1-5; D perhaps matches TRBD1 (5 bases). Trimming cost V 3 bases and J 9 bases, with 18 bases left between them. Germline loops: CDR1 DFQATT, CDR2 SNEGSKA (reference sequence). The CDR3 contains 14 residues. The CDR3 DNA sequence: TGCAGTGCTAGGCCCGGGACCCCCATTCCGCCCCAGCATTTT. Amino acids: CSARPGTPIPPQHF.

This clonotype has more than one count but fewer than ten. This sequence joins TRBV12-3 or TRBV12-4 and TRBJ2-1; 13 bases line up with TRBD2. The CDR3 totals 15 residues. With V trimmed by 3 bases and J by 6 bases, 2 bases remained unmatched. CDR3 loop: CASSFTSGGANEQFF. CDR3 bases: TGTGCCAGCAGTTTCACTAGCGGGGGGGCCAATGAGCAGTTCTTC.

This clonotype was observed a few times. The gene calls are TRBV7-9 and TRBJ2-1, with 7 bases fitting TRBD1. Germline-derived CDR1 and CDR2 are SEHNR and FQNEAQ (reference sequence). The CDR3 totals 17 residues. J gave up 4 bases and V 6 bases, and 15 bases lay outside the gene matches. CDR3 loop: CASSFNPTGTDYNEQFF. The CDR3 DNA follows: TGTGCCAGCAGTTTCAATCCGACCGGGACAGATTACAATGAGCAGTTCTTC. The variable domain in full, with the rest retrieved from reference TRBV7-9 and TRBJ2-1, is DTGVSQNPRHKITKRGQNVTFRCDPISEHNRLYWYRQTLGQGPEFLTYFQNEAQLEKSRLLSDRFSAERPKGSFSTLEIQRTEQGDSAMYLCASSFNPTGTDYNEQFFGPGTRLTVL.

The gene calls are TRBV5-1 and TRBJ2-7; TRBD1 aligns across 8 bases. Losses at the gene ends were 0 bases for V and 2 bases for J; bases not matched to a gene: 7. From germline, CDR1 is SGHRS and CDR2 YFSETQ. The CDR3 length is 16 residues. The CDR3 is CASSLALAGGTYEQYF. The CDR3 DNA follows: TGCGCCAGCAGCTTGGCCCTGGCAGGGGGCACCTACGAGCAGTACTTC.

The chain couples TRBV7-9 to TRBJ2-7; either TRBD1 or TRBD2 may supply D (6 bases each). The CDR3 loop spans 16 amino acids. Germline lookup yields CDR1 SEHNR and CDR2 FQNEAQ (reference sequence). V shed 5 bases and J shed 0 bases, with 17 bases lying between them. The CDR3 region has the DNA TGTGCCAGCAGCCCCGCGGGACATCTGAGCTCCTACGAGCAGTACTTC. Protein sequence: CASSPAGHLSSYEQYF.

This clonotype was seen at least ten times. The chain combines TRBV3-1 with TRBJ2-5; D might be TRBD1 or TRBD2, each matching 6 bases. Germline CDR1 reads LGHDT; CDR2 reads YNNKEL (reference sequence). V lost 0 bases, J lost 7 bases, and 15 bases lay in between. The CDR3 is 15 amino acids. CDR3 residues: CASSQDHGGHGTQYF. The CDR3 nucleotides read TGTGCCAGCAGCCAAGATCACGGGGGCCACGGGACCCAGTACTTC.